One and the same sample provided the 8 T cell receptor beta chains below, sequenced in a study of beta chain features in type 1 diabetes. As every portion of the isolated RNA was reverse transcribed, the sequencing read expressed TCRB transcripts. Here immunoSEQ multiplex PCR was the method, and the copy in TCRdb shows in-frame clones only, minus some. The sample includes under 950,000 clones, roughly 15% of them seen just once. Input material: naive CD4+ T cells from blood. The source of these receptors is a woman aged 18-29 years in good health.

This clone was seen a few times. This chain uses TRBV6-6 with TRBJ2-2; D gene uncertain. Germline CDR1 MNHNY, CDR2 SVGAGI (reference sequence). V dropped 5 bases and J dropped 0 bases, with 7 bases sitting between them. This CDR3 region has 14 residues. The CDR3 bases are TGTGCCAGCAGTGGTCAGGCGAACACCGGGGAGCTGTTTTTT. It yields the protein CASSGQANTGELFF.

J is TRBJ1-5 and V is TRBV7-9, with D maybe TRBD1 (5 bases). Germline V CDR1 and CDR2: SEHNR, FQNEAQ (reference sequence). V lost 5 bases to trimming and J lost 4 bases, with 18 bases between them. The length of the CDR3 is 16 residues. In nucleotides, the CDR3 is TGTGCCAGCAGCCCCCTCGGGGGGAACATTAATCAGCCCCAGCATTTT. The encoded protein is CASSPLGGNINQPQHF.

This clone was seen a few times. The chain couples TRBV4-3 to TRBJ2-7; TRBD2 matches 9 bases. Trimming removed 1 base from V and 2 bases from J; junction bases left unmatched: 6. Germline V gives CDR1 LGHNA, CDR2 YSLEER. This CDR3 has 16 residues. The CDR3 region is CASSQGSSGRPYEQYF. Here the CDR3 DNA reads TGCGCCAGCAGCCAAGGGTCCAGCGGGAGGCCCTACGAGCAGTACTTC.

The gene calls are TRBV7-3 and TRBJ2-5; D possibly corresponds to TRBD2 (6 bases). The CDR3 runs 15 residues. From germline, CDR1 is SGHTA and CDR2 FQGTGA. V lost 1 base and J lost 2, with 11 bases in between. The CDR3 sequence is CASSLIGRGQETQYF. For the CDR3, the DNA is TGTGCCAGCAGCTTAATCGGGAGAGGGCAAGAGACCCAGTACTTC.

There are a few counts of this clone. This chain joins TRBV7-2 and TRBJ1-5; TRBD1 might be the D (6 bases). V gave up 1 base and J gave up 6 bases, with 10 bases separating them. Germline lookup yields CDR1 SGHTA and CDR2 FQGNSA. CDR3 length equals 14 residues. The CDR3 is CASSLDRDTQPQHF. CDR3 nucleotide sequence: TGTGCCAGCAGCTTAGACAGGGATACTCAGCCCCAGCATTTT.

The chain is built from TRBV6-5 and TRBJ1-2, with a weak D call TRBD1 (5 bases). V was cut by 0 bases and J by 7 bases, with 18 bases left in between. The length of the CDR3 is 16 residues. The germline gives CDR1 MNHEY, CDR2 SVGAGI. DNA for the CDR3: TGTGCCAGCAGTTACTCTGAGCCCTCAGGGAGGACTGGCTACACCTTC. This encodes CASSYSEPSGRTGYTF.

This clone came up a few times. The chain combines TRBV5-1 with TRBJ2-1; no reliable D call. The CDR3 covers 13 residues. Germline-derived CDR1 and CDR2 are SGHRS and YFSETQ. Trimming stripped 2 bases from V and 10 bases from J, with 13 bases between. For the CDR3, the DNA is TGCGCCAGCAGCTTTGGAACAATAGGAGAGCAGTTCTTC. This gives the protein CASSFGTIGEQFF.

The chain combines TRBV4-2 with TRBJ2-3; D may be TRBD1 or TRBD2 (5 bases each). The V gene lost 4 bases and the J gene lost 1 base, with 9 bases spanning the gap. CDR1 and CDR2 (germline): LGHNA, YNFKEQ. CDR3 length equals 14 residues. The CDR3 sequence is CASSPGTRTDTQYF. The DNA for the CDR3 is TGTGCCAGCAGCCCAGGGACCCGCACAGATACGCAGTATTTT.